A selection of T cell receptor beta chains follows, all from one sample in a study of response to subunit inactivated influenza vaccine. One entry per CDR3 protein, called by TCRdb with MiXCR from the RT-PCR reads. This sample has about 520,000 distinct CDR3 sequences, with roughly 23% found just once. Sequenced material: CD4+ T cells sorted from PBMCs, taken 5 days after vaccination. These receptors were collected from a man between 50 and 59 years old who received an inactivated influenza vaccine. The CDR3 runs from the conserved cysteine through the conserved F or W. A D gene is named only where the DNA matches it firmly. Size is stated for part of the rows, as once, few or many counts, or as a class when the clone is expanded.

v_call	j_call	clone_size	d_call	cdr3_aa	cdr3_nt
TRBV5-1	TRBJ2-3	-	TRBD2	CASSFSGGTTDTQYF	TGCGCCAGCAGCTTCAGCGGGGGGACCACAGATACGCAGTATTTT
TRBV20-1	TRBJ2-1	few	-	CSARHGSYNEQFF	TGCAGTGCTAGGCACGGTTCCTACAATGAGCAGTTCTTC
TRBV7-8	TRBJ2-1	-	TRBD2	CASSLRLAGGLLRFF	TGTGCCAGCAGCTTACGTCTAGCGGGAGGGCTCCTGAGGTTCTTC
TRBV9	TRBJ2-5	-	TRBD2	CASSVGAGGSQETQYF	TGTGCCAGCAGCGTAGGAGCGGGAGGCTCTCAAGAGACCCAGTACTTC
TRBV10-3	TRBJ1-1	few	-	CAISHYREAQNTEAFF	TGTGCCATCAGCCACTACAGAGAGGCACAGAACACTGAAGCTTTCTTT
TRBV12-3/TRBV12-4	TRBJ2-1	-	-	CASSFPGARLYNEQFF	TGTGCCAGCAGTTTCCCAGGGGCGAGATTATACAATGAGCAGTTCTTC
TRBV7-9	TRBJ1-1	few	TRBD1	CASSDYRGRGAEAFF	TGTGCCAGCAGCGATTACAGGGGGAGAGGGGCTGAAGCTTTCTTT
TRBV6-2/TRBV6-3	TRBJ2-3	-	TRBD2	CASSYTSGGLFTSTDTQYF	TGTGCCAGCAGTTATACTAGCGGGGGACTATTCACTAGCACAGATACGCAGTATTTT
TRBV20-1	TRBJ2-7	many	TRBD1	CSAPGDRGPITGEQYF	TGCAGTGCTCCTGGAGACAGGGGGCCAATTACGGGCGAGCAGTACTTC
TRBV4-2	TRBJ2-7	few	TRBD1	CASSQPDRGAYEQYF	TGTGCCAGCAGCCAACCCGACAGGGGAGCCTACGAGCAGTACTTC
TRBV24-1	TRBJ2-3	-	-	CATSDGAGQYTDTQYF	TGTGCCACCAGTGATGGCGCGGGCCAATACACAGATACGCAGTATTTT
TRBV18	TRBJ2-5	-	-	CASSPRWDNQETQYF	TGTGCCAGCTCACCTAGGTGGGACAACCAAGAGACCCAGTACTTC